This TCR beta chain was profiled in a study of type 1 and type 2 diabetes patients. Study background: Participants included type 1 and type 2 diabetes patients plus nondiabetic controls. Magnetic bead positive selection isolated CD4+ or CD8+ T cells from PBMCs. Study-wide findings and caveats: Type 2 diabetes repertoires were more diverse than type 1 diabetes repertoires.

The CDR3 extends over 12 amino acids. Germline V gene sequence: CDR1 DFQATT, CDR2 SNEGSKA (reference sequence). The V end was cut by 6 bases, the J end by 0 bases, with 9 bases between. Amplification started from genomic DNA. A primer set of 30 forward and 13 reverse primers amplified the CDR3. TCRdb reprocessed the multiplex PCR reads via MiXCR and lists one record per CDR3 protein. The table records about 290,000 distinct CDR3 sequences, approximately 45% of them present only once. This clonotype has just a few counts. What it binds is not known. This receptor was obtained from a man younger than 30 with type 2 diabetes. The sample was peripheral blood mononuclear cells (PBMCs). The V and J genes are TRBV20-1 and TRBJ2-7, with D possibly matching TRBD1 (6 bases). The CDR3 reads CSAPDSSYEQYF. CDR3 bases: TGCAGTGCCCCGGACAGCTCCTACGAGCAGTACTTC.